This TCR beta chain was sequenced in a study of blood T cell repertoires in COVID-19 (dated by TCRdb to 2018 to 2021). As for the study more broadly: The collaborator samples originated in the United States, Italy and Spain and spanned the acute and convalescent phases of COVID-19. The material from the prospective study consisted of cDNA or gDNA derived from T cells, B-cell-depleted T cells, or PBMCs. Deeply sampled blood TCRbeta repertoires from subjects exposed to, actively infected with, or recovered from COVID-19 were included in the dataset. The repertoires were made available in a free public database intended to serve as a resource for research on the immune response to SARS-CoV-2. The samples were drawn from two sources: the first 160 participants of the ongoing ImmuneRACE study, and fewer than 1,500 subjects contributed by 6 global collaborators. Nearly every sample came with metadata listing a de-identified subject ID, COVID-19 status, age in years and sex. Where available, HLA class I and class II types were taken from metadata supplied by the sample provider and were not determined by assay-based typing. Beyond this particular receptor, the publication reports: The quantity of clinical and demographic metadata differed by source and by participant and was supplied without curation.

In regard to this clone: Its recognized antigen is unknown. No quality values exist for individual bases; no much larger clone is one base distant.

The CDR1 and CDR2 encoded by the germline V gene are SGHAT and FQNNGV. Germline trimming amounts to 4 bases on V and 3 bases on J, with 6 as the count of junction bases outside the gene matches. The CDR3 numbers 17 residues from cysteine through phenylalanine. The CDR3 DNA has 51 bases and is translated from base 1. The immunoSEQ Assay, a bias-controlled multiplex PCR, was used to amplify TCRbeta CDR3 regions from genomic DNA. The source study handled its data this way. Nucleated cell counts per sample were estimated from amplification of reference gene primers within the assay. Sequence reads were collapsed and filtered to measure the absolute abundance of every unique TCRbeta CDR3 rearrangement. For each sample, productive Simpson clonality was calculated as the square root of Simpson's diversity index over productive rearrangements. TCRdb carries this immuneACCESS record with in-frame sequences only. Its versions omit some clonotypes, under half of them owing to an unresolved V gene in the studies checked, with the rest unexplained. V, J and clone size are those of that table, while D and trimming were read from the DNA. Across this sample there are about 25,000 clones, with approximately 90% seen only once. The ten largest clonotypes hold approximately 9% of the sample.

Each collaborating institution followed its own protocols to collect whole blood in K2EDTA tubes. Collaborator samples were shipped for TCRbeta analysis as frozen whole blood, isolated PBMCs, or DNA extracted from either sample type. The receptor chain draws on TRBV11-2 and TRBJ2-1; TRBD2 fits 13 bases in the junction. The TCR was taken from a human donor with active COVID-19. The donor label of this sample is uncertain. The sequencing input was peripheral blood. The encoded CDR3 is CASSSPRTSGSYNEQFF. Read as DNA, the sequence is TGTGCCAGCAGCTCCCCTCGGACTAGCGGGAGCTACAATGAGCAGTTCTTC.